The rows below give T cell receptor beta chains drawn from one sample of a study of CD8 T cells in Susac syndrome. TCRdb fed the immunoSEQ multiplex PCR reads into MiXCR, producing one record per CDR3 protein. The sample records approximately 210,000 distinct CDR3 sequences, about 94% being singletons. What was sequenced was CD4+ T cells from PBMCs. These receptors all come from a human donor with Susac syndrome. Each CDR3 is given with its conserved first and last residue. The order of the fields is D gene, clone size, J gene, V gene, CDR3 DNA, CDR3 protein. D genes are given only for firm matches. Clone size, where shown, is once, few, many, or a class for clones that have expanded.

D: TRBD1; size: NA; J: TRBJ2-5; V: TRBV6-5; DNA: TGTGCCAGCAGTTCTCGGGACAGACGCCAAGAGACCCAGTACTTC; CDR3: CASSSRDRRQETQYF
D: TRBD1; size: NA; J: TRBJ2-2; V: TRBV5-6; DNA: TGTGCCAGCAGCTTCGGGACAGGGTCGAACACCGGGGAGCTGTTTTTT; CDR3: CASSFGTGSNTGELFF
D: NA; size: NA; J: TRBJ2-7; V: TRBV11-2; DNA: TGTGCCAGCAGCTACTCTTCCGGGGGTAAGCAGCAGTACTTC; CDR3: CASSYSSGGKQQYF
D: TRBD1; size: NA; J: TRBJ2-7; V: TRBV20-1; DNA: TGCAGTGCTAAGAGGCCGACAGGGCCCGAGCAGTACTTC; CDR3: CSAKRPTGPEQYF
D: TRBD1; size: NA; J: TRBJ1-4; V: TRBV30; DNA: TGTGCCTGGGGGTTCCGGACAGGGAGTGAAAAACTGTTTTTT; CDR3: CAWGFRTGSEKLFF
D: NA; size: NA; J: TRBJ2-7; V: TRBV29-1; DNA: TGCAGCGTTGAAGGGGTAGGAGGCTACGAGCAGTACTTC; CDR3: CSVEGVGGYEQYF
D: NA; size: NA; J: TRBJ1-2; V: TRBV7-2; DNA: TGTGCCAGCAGCCCCATGCCAGAGGGAGCTGGCTACACCTTC; CDR3: CASSPMPEGAGYTF
D: NA; size: NA; J: TRBJ2-3; V: TRBV6-6; DNA: TGTGCCAGCAGTTTAACCATGCAAGATACGCAGTATTTT; CDR3: CASSLTMQDTQYF
D: TRBD1; size: NA; J: TRBJ1-2; V: TRBV7-9; DNA: TGTGCCAGCAGCTTCGAGCAGGGGGCTTATGGCTACACCTTC; CDR3: CASSFEQGAYGYTF
D: NA; size: NA; J: TRBJ1-1; V: TRBV6-5; DNA: TGTGCCAGCAGTTACAGGGTGAGAGAAGCTTTCTTT; CDR3: CASSYRVREAFF
D: NA; size: NA; J: TRBJ2-1; V: TRBV24-1; DNA: TGTGCCACCAGTGATTTGCGGAGAGGGAACGGGCGGCAGTTCTTC; CDR3: CATSDLRRGNGRQFF
D: NA; size: NA; J: TRBJ1-2; V: TRBV29-1; DNA: TGCAGCGTTGAAAAAGGGGATGGCTACACCTTC; CDR3: CSVEKGDGYTF
D: TRBD2; size: NA; J: TRBJ2-7; V: TRBV20-1; DNA: TGCAGTGCTAGAGAGGGACTAGCGTTCCCCCACGAGCAGTACTTC; CDR3: CSAREGLAFPHEQYF
D: NA; size: NA; J: TRBJ2-5; V: TRBV29-1; DNA: TGCAGCGTTGTTCCAGACCAAGAGACCCAGTACTTC; CDR3: CSVVPDQETQYF
D: TRBD1; size: NA; J: TRBJ2-1; V: TRBV9; DNA: TGTGCCAGCAGCGTAGGTTCCAGGGGGCTTAATGAGCAGTTCTTC; CDR3: CASSVGSRGLNEQFF
D: NA; size: once; J: TRBJ2-5; V: TRBV3-1; DNA: TGTGCCAGCTACGGCCAGGGGTGGGAGACCCAGTACTTC; CDR3: CASYGQGWETQYF
D: TRBD1; size: once; J: TRBJ1-1; V: TRBV29-1; DNA: TGCAGCGTTGGATGGGACAGTTACACTGAAGCTTTCTTT; CDR3: CSVGWDSYTEAFF
D: NA; size: NA; J: TRBJ2-5; V: TRBV5-6; DNA: TGTGCCAGCAGCCGAAGGACTAATAGCCAAGAGACCCAGTACTTC; CDR3: CASSRRTNSQETQYF
D: NA; size: NA; J: TRBJ2-1; V: TRBV7-9; DNA: TGTGCCAGCAGCTTAGCGGGGGCCCGCACCTACAATGAGCAGTTCTTC; CDR3: CASSLAGARTYNEQFF
D: TRBD1; size: NA; J: TRBJ2-7; V: TRBV2; DNA: TGTGCCAGCAGTAACAGGGGGCCAGGAGGGTACGAGCAGTACTTC; CDR3: CASSNRGPGGYEQYF
D: NA; size: NA; J: TRBJ2-2; V: TRBV10-3; DNA: TGTGCCATCGGCCCGGGAGAGGTGAACACCGGGGAGCTGTTTTTT; CDR3: CAIGPGEVNTGELFF
D: TRBD2; size: NA; J: TRBJ2-3; V: TRBV12-3/TRBV12-4; DNA: TGTGCCAGCAGAACTGCGGGAGGTACGCAGTATTTT; CDR3: CASRTAGGTQYF
D: NA; size: NA; J: TRBJ2-2; V: TRBV7-2; DNA: TGTGCCAGCAGCTTAGCAATGTCCGGCGGGGAGCTGTTTTTT; CDR3: CASSLAMSGGELFF
D: NA; size: NA; J: TRBJ2-1; V: TRBV5-4; DNA: TGTGCCAGCAGCACGCCCCAGGGAAACAATGAGCAGTTCTTC; CDR3: CASSTPQGNNEQFF
D: TRBD2; size: NA; J: TRBJ2-3; V: TRBV6-5; DNA: TGTGCCAGCAGTCGGGGGGGATTGGATACGCAGTATTTT; CDR3: CASSRGGLDTQYF
D: NA; size: once; J: TRBJ2-3; V: TRBV28; DNA: TGTGCCAGCAGCCGAGTATGGGATACGCAGTATTTT; CDR3: CASSRVWDTQYF
D: NA; size: NA; J: TRBJ1-1; V: TRBV11-3; DNA: TGTGCCAGCAGGAGCGACAGGAACACTGAAGCTTTCTTT; CDR3: CASRSDRNTEAFF
D: TRBD2; size: once; J: TRBJ2-1; V: TRBV28; DNA: TGTGCCAGCAGTTTACAGCCGGGGGGTTACAATGAGCAGTTCTTC; CDR3: CASSLQPGGYNEQFF
D: TRBD2; size: NA; J: TRBJ2-1; V: TRBV15; DNA: TGTGCCACCAGCAGTCGACTAGCCTCCTACAATGAGCAGTTCTTC; CDR3: CATSSRLASYNEQFF
D: NA; size: NA; J: TRBJ2-5; V: TRBV2; DNA: TGTGCCTCGAGGGTAGCAGAGACCCAGTACTTC; CDR3: CASRVAETQYF
D: NA; size: NA; J: TRBJ1-4; V: TRBV20-1; DNA: TGCAGTGCTAGACCAACACGGTCGGAAAAACTGTTTTTT; CDR3: CSARPTRSEKLFF
D: TRBD2; size: NA; J: TRBJ2-3; V: TRBV2; DNA: TGTGCCAGCAGTGGACTTATGACTAGCGGGGGTGGCGCAGATACGCAGTATTTT; CDR3: CASSGLMTSGGGADTQYF
D: NA; size: NA; J: TRBJ2-7; V: TRBV16; DNA: TGTGCCAGCAGCCAATCTAGGCAGCTCTACGAGCAGTACTTC; CDR3: CASSQSRQLYEQYF
D: NA; size: NA; J: TRBJ1-4; V: TRBV7-8; DNA: TGTGCCAGCAGCTTAGCGCCGGGCAGGGTTGGGAAAAAACTGTTTTTT; CDR3: CASSLAPGRVGKKLFF
D: NA; size: NA; J: TRBJ2-3; V: TRBV6-2/TRBV6-3; DNA: TGTGCCAGCAGGGACAGCTACACAGATACGCAGTATTTT; CDR3: CASRDSYTDTQYF
D: NA; size: NA; J: TRBJ2-5; V: TRBV4-3; DNA: TGCGCCAGCAGCCCACCTCCCGGGGGCCAGCGGGTCCAAGAGACCCAGTACTTC; CDR3: CASSPPPGGQRVQETQYF
D: TRBD1; size: NA; J: TRBJ2-5; V: TRBV4-2; DNA: TGTGCCAGCAGACCGGGACAGCAAGAGACCCAGTACTTC; CDR3: CASRPGQQETQYF
D: NA; size: NA; J: TRBJ2-1; V: TRBV6-2/TRBV6-3; DNA: TGTGCCAGCAGCCACCATTCCTCGGACACCTACAATGAGCAGTTCTTC; CDR3: CASSHHSSDTYNEQFF
D: NA; size: NA; J: TRBJ1-4; V: TRBV18; DNA: TGTGCCAGCTCACCACGGGCAGATGAAAAACTGTTTTTT; CDR3: CASSPRADEKLFF
D: TRBD1; size: NA; J: TRBJ2-7; V: TRBV9; DNA: TGTGCCAGCAGCGCCGAACCGGGACAGACCTACGAGCAGTACTTC; CDR3: CASSAEPGQTYEQYF
D: TRBD1; size: few; J: TRBJ2-3; V: TRBV11-3; DNA: TGTGCCAGCAGCCTCGGACAGGCCACAGATACGCAGTATTTT; CDR3: CASSLGQATDTQYF
D: TRBD1; size: NA; J: TRBJ1-1; V: TRBV18; DNA: TGTGCCAGCTCACCACTCGCATTAGGGACAGCCTCGAACACTGAAGCTTTCTTT; CDR3: CASSPLALGTASNTEAFF
D: TRBD2; size: NA; J: TRBJ2-5; V: TRBV20-1; DNA: TGCAGTGCTAGAGACATACTAGCGGGGGCCCAAGAGACCCAGTACTTC; CDR3: CSARDILAGAQETQYF
D: NA; size: NA; J: TRBJ1-4; V: TRBV7-2; DNA: TGTGCCAGCAGCTTAATGGGGGCTGATGAAAAACTGTTTTTT; CDR3: CASSLMGADEKLFF
D: NA; size: NA; J: TRBJ2-1; V: TRBV5-1; DNA: TGCGCCAGCAGCTCGCCGGGGAGCAATGAGCAGTTCTTC; CDR3: CASSSPGSNEQFF
D: NA; size: NA; J: TRBJ1-3; V: TRBV24-1; DNA: TGTGCCACCACGGATATCATTGGAAACACCATATATTTT; CDR3: CATTDIIGNTIYF
D: TRBD1; size: once; J: TRBJ2-1; V: TRBV4-1; DNA: TGCGCCAGCAGCCAAGTCGGGACAGGGAAAAGGAATGAGCAGTTCTTC; CDR3: CASSQVGTGKRNEQFF
D: TRBD2; size: NA; J: TRBJ2-5; V: TRBV12-3/TRBV12-4; DNA: TGTGCCAGCACCATGAGCGGGGGAGGAGGAGAGACCCAGTACTTC; CDR3: CASTMSGGGGETQYF
D: TRBD1; size: few; J: TRBJ1-4; V: TRBV6-6; DNA: TGTGCCAGCAGTCTACAGGGGGCGGATGAAAAACTGTTTTTT; CDR3: CASSLQGADEKLFF
D: TRBD1; size: NA; J: TRBJ2-5; V: TRBV29-1; DNA: TGCAGCGTTGAAGCCCCCGGTATTTGGGACAGTATTCAAGAGACCCAGTACTTC; CDR3: CSVEAPGIWDSIQETQYF
D: TRBD2; size: NA; J: TRBJ2-5; V: TRBV20-1; DNA: TGCAGTGCTACTAGCGGGGGGGCAGAGACCCAGTACTTC; CDR3: CSATSGGAETQYF
D: TRBD1; size: NA; J: TRBJ1-5; V: TRBV29-1; DNA: TGCAGCGTGAGGACAGGCGATCATCAGCCCCAGCATTTT; CDR3: CSVRTGDHQPQHF